This T cell receptor beta chain was identified in a study of CD8 T cells in Susac syndrome. Negative isolation was used for CD8+ and CD4+ T cells and FACS enrichment for TEMRA cells. The V gene's germline CDR1 is MNHNY and CDR2 SVGAGI (reference sequence). The germline V and J ends were trimmed by 6 bases and 1 base, with 10 bases remaining between them. This CDR3 spans 14 amino acids. Roughly 0.45 to 1 ug RNA was reverse transcribed with random hexamers. Using its own MiXCR run on the immunoSEQ multiplex PCR reads, TCRdb lists one record per CDR3 protein. The sample holds approximately 80,000 distinct CDR3 sequences, approximately 94% seen once.

Sequenced material: CD8+ T cells from PBMCs. This chain joins TRBV6-6 and TRBJ1-5, with TRBD1 as a possible D gene (6 bases). This receptor was identified in a human donor with Susac syndrome. CDR3 DNA sequence: TGTGCCAGCAGGACCAGGGGAAGCAATCAGCCCCAGCATTTT. It yields the protein CASRTRGSNQPQHF.